This T cell receptor (beta chain) was captured in a study of beta chain features in type 1 diabetes. Study information: Healthy donors resembled patients in age, gender and cell yields.

Since all of the isolated RNA was reverse transcribed, expressed TCRB transcripts were what got sequenced. Each sample of naive, central memory or regulatory T cells had, on average, around 3.5 million reads. Measured with immunoSEQ multiplex PCR; TCRdb has only the in-frame clones, and not every one. The sample lists approximately 730,000 clones; 13% were seen once. The CDR3 extends over 15 amino acids. V lost 4 bases and J lost 6, with 16 bases in between. Germline assignment: CDR1 MGHDK and CDR2 SYGVNS. Regarding the study as a whole: Across all four CD4+ subsets, people with type 1 diabetes showed modestly shorter TCRB CDR3s. The similarity of naive, central memory and Treg TCRB repertoires appeared greater among patients than among healthy donors.

This clone occurred a few times. No antigen is known for it. The sample taken for sequencing was naive CD4+ T cells from blood. The TCR was taken from a man aged 18 to 29 with type 1 diabetes. The V gene is TRBV25-1, the J gene TRBJ2-1; D is unclear. CDR3 in amino acids: CASSGIAGYPNEQFF. The CDR3 region has the DNA TGTGCCAGCAGTGGGATTGCTGGATACCCCAATGAGCAGTTCTTC.